Presented here are 29 T cell receptor beta chains from one specimen sequenced in a study of memory B cells and T cells in multiple sclerosis. Measured with immunoSEQ multiplex PCR; TCRdb has only the in-frame clones, and not every one. The sample has 32,000 or so clones, roughly 83% seen once. After stimulus-free culture, autoproliferating CFSE-dim and non-proliferating CFSE-high T cells were sequenced separately. Replicate wells were pooled after six to eight days of stimulus-free culture of 5x10^7 CFSE-labeled PBMCs. Their antigens are not known. What was sequenced was PBMCs from blood kept in culture. Receptor source: a human donor with multiple sclerosis.

The count of this clone is one. Different DNA sequences within this sample yield the same CDR3. The DNA for the CDR3 is TGTGCCAGCAGCGTATCTCAGAACTATGGCTACACCTTC. It is translated as CASSVSQNYGYTF. The chain employs TRBV9 and TRBJ1-2; D gene ambiguous. Between the trimmed V and J ends, which lost 1 base and 2 bases, there was a span of 6 bases. The CDR3 length is 13 residues. From germline, CDR1 is SGDLS and CDR2 YYNGEE. Full variable domain (outside the CDR3, taken from reference TRBV9 and TRBJ1-2): DSGVTQTPKHLITATGQRVTLRCSPRSGDLSVYWYQQSLDQGLQFLIQYYNGEERAKGNILERFSAQQFPDLHSELNLSSLELGDSALYFCASSVSQNYGYTFGSGTRLTVV.

The J gene is TRBJ1-2, the V gene TRBV6-1; possible D gene TRBD1, 5 bases. The V and J ends lost 2 bases and 7 bases respectively, with 14 bases between them. This CDR3 contains 14 residues. Germline V gives CDR1 MNHNS, CDR2 SASEGT. The CDR3 coding sequence is TGTGCCAGCAGTGAATTGGGGCCTTCGGGTGGCTACACCTTC. Its translation: CASSELGPSGGYTF.

There are a few counts of this clone. The chain recombines TRBV9 with TRBJ2-7; TRBD1 matches 7 bases. Germline assignment: CDR1 SGDLS and CDR2 YYNGEE. The ends lost 1 base at V and 2 bases at J; junction bases unmatched: 3. CDR3 size: 14 residues. The CDR3 sequence: CASSVRTGPYEQYF. The CDR3 bases are TGTGCCAGCAGCGTACGGACAGGACCCTACGAGCAGTACTTC.

The gene calls are TRBV5-4 and TRBJ2-2; 12 bases are a match to TRBD1. The trim removed 2 bases at V and 6 bases at J, leaving 2 bases unmatched. Germline CDR1 SGHNT, CDR2 YYREEE (reference sequence). The CDR3 is made up of 15 amino acids. CDR3 sequence reads: CASSFRDRGPGELFF. CDR3 sequence (DNA): TGTGCCAGCAGCTTCCGGGACAGGGGGCCCGGGGAGCTGTTTTTT.

The chain employs TRBV4-1 and TRBJ2-1, with D hard to call. There are 16 residues in the CDR3. V was trimmed by 0 bases and J by 0 bases, leaving 9 bases between them. CDR1 and CDR2 from the germline V gene are MGHRA and YSYEKL. CDR3 bases: TGCGCCAGCAGCCAAGATCGACCCAGCTCCTACAATGAGCAGTTCTTC. Its protein product is CASSQDRPSSYNEQFF.

This chain links TRBV9 with TRBJ2-1; D perhaps matches TRBD1 (5 bases). The germline V gene has CDR1 SGDLS and CDR2 YYNGEE. The CDR3 has 14 amino acids. Deletions cut 0 bases from V and 2 bases from J, with 6 bases between. This CDR3 reads CASSVEDTYNEQFF. CDR3 coding DNA: TGTGCCAGCAGCGTAGAGGACACCTACAATGAGCAGTTCTTC.

This chain joins TRBV7-9 and TRBJ1-1; D is ambiguous. V was clipped by 3 bases and J by 6 bases, with 2 bases between them. Germline V gene lookup returns CDR1 SEHNR and CDR2 FQNEAQ (reference sequence). The CDR3 spans 10 residues. CDR3 DNA: TGTGCCAGCAGCTTTGCTGAAGCTTTCTTT. Encoded protein: CASSFAEAFF.

The V and J genes are TRBV9 and TRBJ2-7; 12 nucleotides align to TRBD1. V lost 0 bases to trimming and J lost 5 bases; unmatched junction nucleotides: 3. This CDR3 has 15 amino acids. Germline CDR1 SGDLS, CDR2 YYNGEE. CDR3 region: CASSVGDRGQNEQYF. DNA of the CDR3: TGTGCCAGCAGCGTAGGGGACAGGGGGCAGAACGAGCAGTACTTC.

The chain carries TRBV27 and TRBJ2-3; TRBD2 matches at 8 bases. The V segment lost 0 bases and the J segment 6 bases; nucleotides outside the gene matches: 5. The CDR3 runs 15 residues. The V gene's germline CDR1 is MNHEY and CDR2 SMNVEV (reference sequence). The DNA of the CDR3 is TGTGCCAGCAGTTTATCCGGGACTAGGGCGGATACGCAGTATTTT. Translating it yields CASSLSGTRADTQYF.

The chain recombines TRBV15 with TRBJ1-2, with no clear D. This CDR3 is 14 amino acids long. Between the trimmed V and J ends, which lost 0 bases and 6 bases, there was a span of 11 bases. Looked up from germline, CDR1 is LNHNV and CDR2 is YYDKDF (reference sequence). Here the CDR3 reads CATSRDVEGHGYTF. In DNA, the CDR3 is TGTGCCACCAGCAGAGATGTGGAAGGGCATGGCTACACCTTC.

The J gene is TRBJ2-1, the V gene TRBV27, with unresolved D. The CDR3 runs to 15 residues. The germline V gene encodes CDR1 MNHEY and CDR2 SMNVEV (reference sequence). Trimming took off 2 bases at V and 2 bases at J, with 10 bases between the two ends. The CDR3 here is CASSLGGSPYNEQFF. CDR3 sequence (DNA): TGTGCCAGCAGTTTAGGCGGAAGTCCCTACAATGAGCAGTTCTTC.

V usage is TRBV30 and J usage is TRBJ1-5; TRBD1 is a possible D gene (5 bases). From germline, CDR1 is GTSNPN and CDR2 SVGIG (reference sequence). The CDR3 totals 13 residues. V shed 4 bases and J shed 5 bases, with 12 bases lying between them. The CDR3 sequence: CAWTGNVDQPQHF. The CDR3 DNA follows: TGTGCCTGGACAGGGAACGTCGATCAGCCCCAGCATTTT.

This chain uses TRBV5-1 with TRBJ2-3; no firm D call. The V gene lost 4 bases and the J gene lost 4 bases, with 13 bases spanning the gap. The germline V gene has CDR1 SGHRS and CDR2 YFSETQ. The CDR3 totals 14 residues. CDR3 DNA: TGCGCCAGCAGCGTCATTAGGATTTCAGATACGCAGTATTTT. Its protein is CASSVIRISDTQYF.

The V and J genes are TRBV23-1 and TRBJ2-1, with no clear D. TRBV23-1 counts as an open reading frame of uncertain function. This CDR3 comprises 13 residues. V gave up 2 bases and J gave up 6 bases, with 8 bases separating them. CDR3: CASSQAPGNEQFF. The CDR3 DNA reads TGCGCCAGCAGTCAAGCCCCGGGCAATGAGCAGTTCTTC.

V gene TRBV29-1 combines with J gene TRBJ2-1; D call uncertain. This CDR3 contains 17 residues. The V gene's germline CDR1 is SQVTM and CDR2 ANQGSEA. Between the trimmed V and J ends, which lost 6 bases and 0 bases, there was a span of 21 bases. In DNA, the CDR3 is TGCAGCGTCCGAAGCTGGGATAGCCTGAGCTCCTACAATGAGCAGTTCTTC. Translation: CSVRSWDSLSSYNEQFF.

This chain links TRBV6-4 with TRBJ2-5; 16 bases line up with TRBD2. The CDR3 has 17 amino acids. After removal of 0 bases from V and 5 bases from J, the junction contained 3 bases not matched to a gene. Looked up from germline, CDR1 is MRHNA and CDR2 is SNTAGT. CDR3 sequence reads: CASSDSGLAGGAETQYF. DNA for the CDR3: TGTGCCAGCAGTGACTCGGGACTAGCGGGAGGGGCTGAGACCCAGTACTTC.

The V call is TRBV6-9, the J call TRBJ2-7; TRBD1 aligns across 8 bases. Germline V gene lookup returns CDR1 MNHGY and CDR2 SVAAGI. CDR3 length: 16 amino acids. V dropped 2 bases and J dropped 2; count of bases not matched to a gene: 8. Here the CDR3 reads CASSYLDREFPYEQYF. CDR3 nucleotide sequence: TGTGCCAGCAGTTATCTGGACAGGGAGTTCCCCTACGAGCAGTACTTC.

J is TRBJ2-3 and V is TRBV27; TRBD2 matches at 7 bases. From germline, CDR1 is MNHEY and CDR2 SMNVEV (reference sequence). The CDR3 length is 15 residues. Trimming took 4 bases from V and 0 from J; bases not matched to a gene: 4. The CDR3 protein is CASSSLGLSTDTQYF. CDR3 sequence (DNA): TGTGCCAGCAGTTCCCTGGGACTAAGCACAGATACGCAGTATTTT.

CDR3 loop: CASSRITQGQETQYF. As DNA, the CDR3 is TGTGCCAGTAGTAGAATCACTCAGGGTCAAGAGACCCAGTACTTC. The J gene is TRBJ2-5, the V gene TRBV19, with D possibly being TRBD1 (5 bases). Germline V CDR1 and CDR2: LNHDA, SQIVND (reference sequence). The CDR3 spans 15 residues. The V gene lost 4 bases and the J gene lost 2 bases, with 14 bases spanning the gap.

V gene TRBV6-4 combines with J gene TRBJ1-2, with TRBD1 matching over 7 bases. The CDR3 covers 14 residues. CDR1 MRHNA and CDR2 SNTAGT come from the germline V gene. The V and J ends lost 4 bases and 7 bases, in that order; junction bases with no gene match: 9. Here the CDR3 reads CASSAETGSLGYTF. Here the CDR3 DNA reads TGTGCCAGCAGTGCCGAGACAGGGAGCCTTGGCTACACCTTC.

The rearrangement links TRBV18 to TRBJ2-7, with D possibly matching TRBD2 (6 bases). V was pared by 6 bases and J by 0 bases, with 18 bases between. The germline V gene has CDR1 KGHSH and CDR2 LQKENI. This CDR3 contains 16 residues. This CDR3 reads CASSRFSGESSYEQYF. The CDR3 nucleotides are TGTGCCAGCTCTCGCTTTAGCGGAGAGAGCTCCTACGAGCAGTACTTC.

V and J are TRBV29-1 and TRBJ2-3, with TRBD2 as a possible D gene (5 bases). V lost 6 bases and J 6 bases, leaving 16 bases between the germline ends. Germline V gene lookup returns CDR1 SQVTM and CDR2 ANQGSEA. The CDR3 has 13 amino acids. The CDR3 DNA sequence: TGCAGCGTCGGACGAGGGCCGGGGGATACGCAGTATTTT. The encoded protein is CSVGRGPGDTQYF.

This chain links TRBV7-3 with TRBJ1-1; D unclear. The CDR3 consists of 13 residues. V lost 1 base and J lost 0, with 3 bases in between. Looked up from germline, CDR1 is SGHTA and CDR2 is FQGTGA. CDR3 in DNA: TGTGCCAGCAGCTTAAGTTTGAACACTGAAGCTTTCTTT. Amino acids: CASSLSLNTEAFF. Full variable domain (missing parts from reference TRBV7-3 and TRBJ1-1): GAGVSQTPSNKVTEKGKYVELRCDPISGHTALYWYRQSLGQGPEFLIYFQGTGAADDSGLPNDRFFAVRPEGSVSTLKIQRTERGDSAVYLCASSLSLNTEAFFGQGTRLTVV.

The chain combines TRBV4-1 with TRBJ2-7; D call uncertain. CDR1 and CDR2 from the germline V gene are MGHRA and YSYEKL. V was trimmed by 5 bases and J by 2 bases, leaving 4 bases between them. The CDR3 spans 11 residues. This chain's CDR3 is CASSVTYEQYF. The CDR3 DNA is TGCGCCAGCAGCGTTACCTACGAGCAGTACTTC.

V gene TRBV9 combines with J gene TRBJ1-1; D is unclear. The CDR3 length is 18 residues. V gave up 7 bases and J gave up 0 bases, with 25 bases separating them. CDR1 is SGDLS, CDR2 YYNGEE, per germline. CDR3 protein: CASAAPALSSQLNTEAFF. CDR3 DNA: TGTGCCAGCGCGGCCCCGGCCTTGTCGTCTCAACTGAACACTGAAGCTTTCTTT. The variable domain in full, completed from reference TRBV9 and TRBJ1-1, reads DSGVTQTPKHLITATGQRVTLRCSPRSGDLSVYWYQQSLDQGLQFLIQYYNGEERAKGNILERFSAQQFPDLHSELNLSSLELGDSALYFCASAAPALSSQLNTEAFFGQGTRLTVV.

CDR3 bases: TGTGCCAGCAGCTACGACTTGGCGGCGGAGACCCAGTACTTC. Protein sequence: CASSYDLAAETQYF. This chain links TRBV9 with TRBJ2-5; D is ambiguous. The CDR3 is made up of 14 amino acids. Germline V gene data show CDR1 as SGDLS and CDR2 as YYNGEE. V dropped 4 bases and J dropped 5 bases, with 15 bases sitting between them.

This sequence joins TRBV5-5 and TRBJ2-7, with D hard to call. The CDR3 is 15 amino acids. Germline CDR1 is SGHKS and CDR2 is YYEKEE (reference sequence). The ends were cut back, 2 bases at V and 0 bases at J, with 12 bases in the middle. The CDR3 DNA is TGTGCCAGCAGCTTTTTGGGCATATACTCCTACGAGCAGTACTTC. Protein sequence: CASSFLGIYSYEQYF. The full variable domain, its missing parts supplied by reference TRBV5-5 and TRBJ2-7, is DAGVTQSPTHLIKTRGQQVTLRCSPISGHKSVSWYQQVLGQGPQFIFQYYEKEERGRGNFPDRFSARQFPNYSSELNVNALLLGDSALYLCASSFLGIYSYEQYFGPGTRLTVT.

The CDR3 sequence: CASTLIHQPQHF. The DNA of the CDR3 is TGTGCCAGCACCTTAATCCATCAGCCCCAGCATTTT. The chain links TRBV27 to TRBJ1-5; D gene uncertain. CDR1 is MNHEY and CDR2 is SMNVEV in the germline V gene (reference sequence). Trimming pared 7 bases from V and 5 bases from J, leaving 9 bases between. The CDR3 totals 12 residues.

The DNA of the CDR3 is TGTGCCAGCAGTTACCTTAGCGGGGGGGTCTACGAGCAGTACTTC. It codes for CASSYLSGGVYEQYF. The chain couples TRBV6-5 to TRBJ2-7; 11 bases fit TRBD2. Trimming removed 2 bases from V and 3 bases from J; junction bases left unmatched: 3. The germline CDR1 and CDR2 sequences are MNHEY and SVGAGI. The CDR3 is made up of 15 amino acids.